This TCR beta chain was recorded in a study of CD8 T cells in ankylosing spondylitis. TCRdb re-called the 5' RACE reads through MiXCR, storing one row per CDR3 protein. The sample contains over 600,000 distinct CDR3 sequences, around 20% of which appear only once. Study findings and constraints: A TCR beta motif made of eight highly homologous variants seemed typical of ankylosing spondylitis blood. Reportedly, matched ankylosing spondylitis synovial fluid was significantly enriched for disease-linked clones.

V shed 5 bases and J shed 1 base, with 18 bases lying between them. The CDR3 is 17 amino acids. A remark on this clonotype: Its antigen remains unidentified.

The J gene is TRBJ2-1, the V gene TRBV12-3 or TRBV12-4, with no clear D. This sequence was found in a male donor with ankylosing spondylitis. Sequencing input: blood, either unsorted or a sorted T cell fraction (not recorded which). Written as DNA, the CDR3 is TGTGCCAGCAGTCCGGCCCCACCAGTTTCATCCTACAATGAGCAGTTCTTC. Its translation is CASSPAPPVSSYNEQFF.